The next 7 T cell receptor beta chains were all read from a single sample in a study of blood T cell repertoires in COVID-19. Some clones are missing from TCRdb's copy, which holds only in-frame ones; the method was immunoSEQ multiplex PCR. The sample lists 60,000 or so clones, about 90% occurring once. Sample: peripheral blood. The origin of the receptors is a man in his 60s with active COVID-19.

The chain links TRBV18 to TRBJ2-3; 7 bases fit TRBD1. The V gene end was trimmed by 1 base and the J gene end by 3 bases; junction bases not matched to a gene: 7. The length of the CDR3 is 16 residues. Germline CDR1 reads KGHSH; CDR2 reads LQKENI. The CDR3 protein is CASSPLQGVGTDTQYF. The DNA for the CDR3 is TGTGCCAGCTCACCACTTCAGGGGGTCGGGACAGATACGCAGTATTTT.

V and J are TRBV6-5 and TRBJ2-1; maybe TRBD2 (6 bases). This CDR3 contains 14 residues. Germline V CDR1 and CDR2: MNHEY, SVGAGI. V was trimmed by 2 bases and J by 5 bases, leaving 10 bases between them. The CDR3 loop reads CASSYLAGNNEQFF. The CDR3 DNA reads as TGTGCCAGCAGTTACCTGGCGGGAAACAATGAGCAGTTCTTC.

The chain recombines TRBV11-2 with TRBJ1-6; D possibly corresponds to TRBD1 (6 bases). V was clipped by 2 bases and J by 7 bases, with 12 bases between them. Germline-derived CDR1 and CDR2 are SGHAT and FQNNGV. This CDR3 comprises 15 residues. The CDR3 region has the DNA TGTGCCAGCAGCTTAAGTCGTAGGGGGAATTCACCCCTCCACTTT. This codes for CASSLSRRGNSPLHF.

There are a few counts of this clone. The rearrangement links TRBV19 to TRBJ1-4; D ambiguous. Between the trimmed V and J ends, which lost 1 base and 0 bases, there was a span of 12 bases. The CDR3 is 17 residues long. CDR1 is LNHDA and CDR2 is SQIVND in the germline V gene (reference sequence). The CDR3 loop reads CASSIAGPRATNEKLFF. Here the CDR3 DNA reads TGTGCCAGTAGTATAGCCGGTCCAAGAGCAACTAATGAAAAACTGTTTTTT. The full variable domain, in which reference TRBV19 and TRBJ1-4 provide the parts outside the CDR3, is DGGITQSPKYLFRKEGQNVTLSCEQNLNHDAMYWYRQDPGQGLRLIYYSQIVNDFQKGDIAEGYSVSREKKESFPLTVTSAQKNPTAFYLCASSIAGPRATNEKLFFGSGTQLSVL.

This chain joins TRBV6-2 or TRBV6-3 and TRBJ2-1, with 11 bases matching TRBD2. The CDR3 is 16 amino acids. V lost 6 bases and J lost 2; bases outside the gene matches: 6. CDR1 is MNHEY and CDR2 is SVGEGT in the germline V gene. CDR3 sequence reads: CASSSLSGRAYNEQFF. The CDR3 DNA sequence: TGTGCCAGCAGCTCTCTTAGCGGGAGGGCCTACAATGAGCAGTTCTTC.

DNA of the CDR3: TGTGCCAGTAGTATAGTGGGGGGGGCCCAGCATTTT. Encoded protein: CASSIVGGAQHF. This chain joins TRBV19 and TRBJ1-5, with D tentatively TRBD1 (5 bases). This CDR3 is 12 amino acids long. CDR1 and CDR2 (germline): LNHDA, SQIVND (reference sequence). The V and J ends lost 1 base and 11 bases respectively, with 9 bases between them. Full variable domain (rest looked up from reference TRBV19 and TRBJ1-5): DGGITQSPKYLFRKEGQNVTLSCEQNLNHDAMYWYRQDPGQGLRLIYYSQIVNDFQKGDIAEGYSVSREKKESFPLTVTSAQKNPTAFYLCASSIVGGAQHFGDGTRLSIL.

This rearrangement joins TRBV19 to TRBJ2-2, with a weak D call TRBD1 (5 bases). This CDR3 is 16 amino acids long. Looked up from germline, CDR1 is LNHDA and CDR2 is SQIVND (reference sequence). V was shortened by 3 bases and J by 1 base, with 12 bases between the two germline ends. This chain's CDR3 is CASSILLTENTGELFF. The DNA for the CDR3 is TGTGCCAGTAGTATTCTCCTGACAGAGAACACCGGGGAGCTGTTTTTT.